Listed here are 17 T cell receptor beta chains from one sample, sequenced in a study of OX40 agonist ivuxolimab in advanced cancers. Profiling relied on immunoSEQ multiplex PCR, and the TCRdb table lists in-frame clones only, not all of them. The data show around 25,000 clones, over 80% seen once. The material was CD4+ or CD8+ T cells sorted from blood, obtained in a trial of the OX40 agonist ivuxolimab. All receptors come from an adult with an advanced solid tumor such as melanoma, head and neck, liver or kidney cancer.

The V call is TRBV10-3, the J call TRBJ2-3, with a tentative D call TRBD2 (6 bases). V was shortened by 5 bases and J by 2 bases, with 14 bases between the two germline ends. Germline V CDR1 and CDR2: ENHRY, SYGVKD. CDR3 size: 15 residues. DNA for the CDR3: TGTGCCATCAGTCCCCAAGCGGGCTACACAGATACGCAGTATTTT. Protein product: CAISPQAGYTDTQYF.

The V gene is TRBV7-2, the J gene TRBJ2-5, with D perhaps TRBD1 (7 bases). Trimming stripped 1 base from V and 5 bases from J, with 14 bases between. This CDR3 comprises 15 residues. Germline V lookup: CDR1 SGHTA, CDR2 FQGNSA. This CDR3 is CASSLEGARGETQYF. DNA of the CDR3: TGTGCCAGCAGCTTAGAGGGGGCTCGGGGGGAGACCCAGTACTTC.

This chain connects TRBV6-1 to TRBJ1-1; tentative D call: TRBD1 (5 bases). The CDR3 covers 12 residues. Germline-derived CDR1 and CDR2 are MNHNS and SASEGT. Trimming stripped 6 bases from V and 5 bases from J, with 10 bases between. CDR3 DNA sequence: TGTGCCAGCAGGTTGGGGGGAACTGAAGCTTTCTTT. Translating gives CASRLGGTEAFF.

CDR3 sequence reads: CASTLSAGGYHEQYF. In DNA form, the CDR3 reads TGTGCCAGCACCCTATCGGCGGGAGGGTACCACGAGCAGTACTTC. The genes are TRBV6-5 and TRBJ2-7; TRBD2 matches 9 bases. The V gene end was trimmed by 7 bases and the J gene end by 5 bases; junction bases not matched to a gene: 12. Germline V gives CDR1 MNHEY, CDR2 SVGAGI. The length of the CDR3 is 15 residues.

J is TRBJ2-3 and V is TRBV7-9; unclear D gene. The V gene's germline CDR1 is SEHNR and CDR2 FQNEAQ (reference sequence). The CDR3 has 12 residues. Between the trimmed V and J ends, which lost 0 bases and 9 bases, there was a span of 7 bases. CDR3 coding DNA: TGTGCCAGCAGCTTAGCGGAAGACACGCAGTATTTT. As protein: CASSLAEDTQYF.

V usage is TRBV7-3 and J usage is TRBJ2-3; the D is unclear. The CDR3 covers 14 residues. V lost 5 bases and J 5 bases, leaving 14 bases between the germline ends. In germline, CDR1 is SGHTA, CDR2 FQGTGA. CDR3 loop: CASSAMARVDTQYF. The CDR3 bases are TGTGCCAGCAGCGCAATGGCTAGGGTAGATACGCAGTATTTT.

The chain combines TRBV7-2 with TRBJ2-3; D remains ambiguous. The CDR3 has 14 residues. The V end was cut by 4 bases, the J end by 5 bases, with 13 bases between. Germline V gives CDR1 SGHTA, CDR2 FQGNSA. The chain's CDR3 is CASSSSNWKDTQYF. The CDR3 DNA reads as TGTGCCAGCAGCTCCAGTAACTGGAAAGATACGCAGTATTTT.

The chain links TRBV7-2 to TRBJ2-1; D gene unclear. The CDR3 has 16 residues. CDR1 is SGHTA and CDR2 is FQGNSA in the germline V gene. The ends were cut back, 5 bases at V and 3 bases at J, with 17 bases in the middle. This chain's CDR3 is CASSPRRSANYNEQFF. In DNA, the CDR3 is TGTGCCAGCAGCCCTCGTCGTAGTGCGAACTACAATGAGCAGTTCTTC.

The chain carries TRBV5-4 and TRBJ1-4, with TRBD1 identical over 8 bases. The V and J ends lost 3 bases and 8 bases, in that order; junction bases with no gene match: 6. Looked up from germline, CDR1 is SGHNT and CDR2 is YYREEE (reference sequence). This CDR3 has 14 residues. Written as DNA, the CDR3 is TGTGCCAGCAGCTCGGACAGGGCTGGCGAAAAACTGTTTTTT. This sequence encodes CASSSDRAGEKLFF.

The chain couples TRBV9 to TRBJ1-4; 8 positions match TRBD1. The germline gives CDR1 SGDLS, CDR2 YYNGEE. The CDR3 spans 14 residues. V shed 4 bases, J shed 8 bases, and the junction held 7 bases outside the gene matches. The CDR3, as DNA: TGTGCCAGCAGCACCGGACAGGGTTGGGAAAAACTGTTTTTT. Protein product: CASSTGQGWEKLFF.

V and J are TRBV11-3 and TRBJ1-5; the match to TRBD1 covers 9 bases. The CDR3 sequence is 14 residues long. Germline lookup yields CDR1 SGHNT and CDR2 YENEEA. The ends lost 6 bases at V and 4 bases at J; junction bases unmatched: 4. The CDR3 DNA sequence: TGTGCCAGCAGTTCCGGGACAGGGAATCAGCCCCAGCATTTT. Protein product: CASSSGTGNQPQHF.

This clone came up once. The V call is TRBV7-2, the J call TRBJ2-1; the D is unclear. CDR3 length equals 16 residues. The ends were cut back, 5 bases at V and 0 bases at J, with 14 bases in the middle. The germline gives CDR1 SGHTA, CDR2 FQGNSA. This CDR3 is CASSPGGPSSYNEQFF. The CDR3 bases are TGTGCCAGCAGCCCCGGCGGTCCTAGCTCCTACAATGAGCAGTTCTTC.

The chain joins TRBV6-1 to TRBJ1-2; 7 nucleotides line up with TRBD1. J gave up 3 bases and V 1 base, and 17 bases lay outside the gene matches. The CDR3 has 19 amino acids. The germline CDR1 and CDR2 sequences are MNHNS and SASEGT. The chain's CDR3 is CASSEGPRILAGGDYGYTF. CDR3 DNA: TGTGCCAGCAGTGAAGGCCCTAGGATCCTGGCAGGGGGTGACTATGGCTACACCTTC.

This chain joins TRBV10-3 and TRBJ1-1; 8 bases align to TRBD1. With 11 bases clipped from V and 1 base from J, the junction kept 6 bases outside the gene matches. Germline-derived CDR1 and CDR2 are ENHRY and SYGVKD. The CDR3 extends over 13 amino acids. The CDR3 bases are TGTGCCGGCGGACAGGGTAGGAACACTGAAGCTTTCTTT. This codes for CAGGQGRNTEAFF.

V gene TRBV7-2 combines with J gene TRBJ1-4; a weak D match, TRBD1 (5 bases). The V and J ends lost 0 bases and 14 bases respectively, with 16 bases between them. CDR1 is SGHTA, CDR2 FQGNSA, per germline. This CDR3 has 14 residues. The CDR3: CASSLARAEGGLFF. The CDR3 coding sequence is TGTGCCAGCAGCTTAGCCAGGGCGGAGGGCGGGCTGTTTTTT.

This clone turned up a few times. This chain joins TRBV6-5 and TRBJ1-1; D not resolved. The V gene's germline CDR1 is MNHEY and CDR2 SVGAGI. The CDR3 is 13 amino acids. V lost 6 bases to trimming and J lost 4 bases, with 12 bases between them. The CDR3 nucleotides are TGTGCCAGCAGGAGCAGAGTCGGCACTGAAGCTTTCTTT. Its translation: CASRSRVGTEAFF.

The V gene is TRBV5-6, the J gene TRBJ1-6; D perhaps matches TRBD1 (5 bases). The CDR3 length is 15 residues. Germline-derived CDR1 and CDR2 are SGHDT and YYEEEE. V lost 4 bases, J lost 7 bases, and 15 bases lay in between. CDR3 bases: TGTGCCAGCAGCAGTCAGGGTGGGGGGAATTCACCCCTCCACTTT. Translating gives CASSSQGGGNSPLHF.